The 11 T cell receptor beta chains below come from one sample, sequenced in a study of blood T cell repertoires in COVID-19 (dated by TCRdb to the early 2020s). Library preparation used the immunoSEQ multiplex PCR assay. TCRdb mirrors the immuneACCESS table, restricted to in-frame sequences. Some clones are absent from its copies; in checked studies, under half trace to an unresolved V gene, and the reason for the others is unknown. Within this sample are 300,000 to 400,000 clones, with more than 75% of them counted one time only. 2% to 2.5% of the sample rests with the top ten. Sequenced: peripheral blood. Receptors were obtained from a woman aged 55-69 years with COVID-19, enrolled during active disease.

V gene TRBV7-9 combines with J gene TRBJ1-2; D is unresolved. Germline CDR1 is SEHNR and CDR2 is FQNEAQ (reference sequence). The CDR3 has 13 residues. Between the trimmed V and J ends, which lost 3 bases and 5 bases, there was a span of 10 bases. This CDR3 is CASSFALEYGYTF. The CDR3 DNA follows: TGTGCCAGCAGCTTCGCCTTGGAGTATGGCTACACCTTC.

V is TRBV29-1 and J is TRBJ2-2; 14 bases are a match to TRBD2. The CDR3 covers 17 residues. Germline V lookup: CDR1 SQVTM, CDR2 ANQGSEA. Trimming took 6 bases from V and 7 from J; bases not matched to a gene: 13. The CDR3 nucleotides read TGCAGCGTCTCCGGACTAGCGGGGGGCCTCTCGAGCGGGGAGCTGTTTTTT. It encodes CSVSGLAGGLSSGELFF.

As to this clone: One junction end does not reproduce the germline sequence, and a read error may be involved. The rearrangement joins TRBV7-2 to TRBJ2-3, with 8 nucleotides matching TRBD2. Germline lookup yields CDR1 SGHTA and CDR2 FQGNSA. The CDR3 sequence is 14 residues long. Here the CDR3 reads CASSVAGRTDTQYF. The CDR3 DNA is TGTGCCAGCAGCGTAGCGGGGCGCACAGATACGCAGTATTTT.

The V gene is TRBV7-3, the J gene TRBJ2-5, with TRBD1 matching 12 bases. The ends lost 5 bases at V and 4 bases at J; junction bases unmatched: 5. Germline values: CDR1 SGHTA, CDR2 FQGTGA. The length of the CDR3 is 15 residues. The CDR3 DNA sequence: TGTGCCAGCAGCCCGGGACAGGGGGCTCTAGAGACCCAGTACTTC. Translating it yields CASSPGQGALETQYF. The full variable domain, completed using reference TRBV7-3 and TRBJ2-5, is GAGVSQTPSNKVTEKGKYVELRCDPISGHTALYWYRQSLGQGPEFLIYFQGTGAADDSGLPNDRFFAVRPEGSVSTLKIQRTERGDSAVYLCASSPGQGALETQYFGPGTRLLVL.

The chain carries TRBV7-6 and TRBJ2-1; TRBD2 agrees at 13 bases. The V and J ends lost 5 bases and 0 bases, in that order; junction bases with no gene match: 4. The CDR3 contains 17 residues. Germline values: CDR1 SGHVS, CDR2 FNYEAQ. The CDR3 loop is CASSPRTSGSSYNEQFF. CDR3 coding DNA: TGTGCCAGCAGCCCGCGGACTAGCGGGAGCTCCTACAATGAGCAGTTCTTC.

V and J are TRBV28 and TRBJ2-3; D possibly corresponds to TRBD2 (7 bases). CDR1 and CDR2 (germline): MDHEN, SYDVKM. Trimming left V 6 bases short and J 6 bases short, with 22 bases between. The length of the CDR3 is 16 residues. The CDR3 loop reads CASSTILRGGSDTQYF. CDR3 DNA: TGTGCCAGCAGCACCATCTTGAGGGGGGGATCCGATACGCAGTATTTT.

V is TRBV4-2 and J is TRBJ1-2; D is possibly TRBD1 (6 bases). Germline CDR1 reads LGHNA; CDR2 reads YNFKEQ. This CDR3 is built from 16 residues. V was pared by 1 base and J by 7 bases, with 19 bases between. The CDR3 DNA is TGTGCCAGCAGCCAAGTCTACAGGGCTATCGAGGTTGGCTACACCTTC. Translating it yields CASSQVYRAIEVGYTF.

CDR3 in DNA: TGTGCCAGCAGTTCTTCCGGGACAGGGCACTCCTACGAGCAGTACTTC. It is translated as CASSSSGTGHSYEQYF. The rearrangement links TRBV28 to TRBJ2-7; 9 bases line up with TRBD1. With V trimmed by 4 bases and J by 0 bases, 7 bases remained unmatched. Germline loops: CDR1 MDHEN, CDR2 SYDVKM. This CDR3 contains 16 residues.

This chain links TRBV19 with TRBJ2-3, with D unclear. The CDR3 consists of 11 residues. V shed 7 bases and J shed 4 bases, with 6 bases lying between them. The germline V gene has CDR1 LNHDA and CDR2 SQIVND (reference sequence). CDR3 DNA: TGTGCCAGTAATCAGGCAGATACGCAGTATTTT. Its translation is CASNQADTQYF. Full variable domain (missing parts from reference TRBV19 and TRBJ2-3): DGGITQSPKYLFRKEGQNVTLSCEQNLNHDAMYWYRQDPGQGLRLIYYSQIVNDFQKGDIAEGYSVSREKKESFPLTVTSAQKNPTAFYLCASNQADTQYFGPGTRLTVL.

This clone occurred a few times. In nucleotides, the CDR3 is TGTGCCAGCAGCCTAAGGCGGCTGAACACCGGGGAGCTGTTTTTT. It yields the protein CASSLRRLNTGELFF. The chain joins TRBV7-9 to TRBJ2-2; no definite D call. Trimming pared 5 bases from V and 1 base from J, leaving 11 bases between. Germline V gene data show CDR1 as SEHNR and CDR2 as FQNEAQ (reference sequence). This CDR3 is 15 amino acids long.

The chain is built from TRBV3-1 (or the pseudogene TRBV3-2) and TRBJ2-5; 8 nucleotides line up with TRBD1. V was clipped by 0 bases and J by 5 bases; unmatched bases: 2. This CDR3 has 14 residues. CDR1 and CDR2 (germline): LGHDT, YNNKEL (reference sequence). CDR3 residues: CASSQDYRGETQYF. The CDR3 DNA is TGTGCCAGCAGCCAAGATTACAGGGGGGAGACCCAGTACTTC.